This is a list of T cell receptor beta chains from one sample in a study of identical twins. TCRdb redid the calling of the 5' RACE reads with MiXCR, one entry per CDR3 protein. The sample consists of around 250,000 distinct CDR3 sequences, about 8% of them appearing once. Separately, the same data were catalogued under a study of yellow fever vaccine responses in identical twins.

Sequencing was performed on CD8+ T cells sorted from blood. Source of these receptors: a woman aged 18-29 years in good health. The CDR3 runs from the conserved cysteine through the conserved F or W.

V: TRBV12-3/TRBV12-4; J: TRBJ2-2; CDR3: CASSLAPGAGELFF
V: TRBV12-3/TRBV12-4; J: TRBJ2-7; CDR3: CASSSTSGGEASYEQYF
V: TRBV20-1; J: TRBJ1-1; CDR3: CSASRGYTEAFF
V: TRBV2; J: TRBJ2-1; CDR3: CASSESGQGLNNEQFF
V: TRBV3-1; J: TRBJ2-1; CDR3: CASSQEEVSYNEQFF
V: TRBV28; J: TRBJ2-7; CDR3: CASSFFLSGPGTSYEQYF
V: TRBV7-2; J: TRBJ2-2; CDR3: CASSLSGTGVFGELFF
V: TRBV7-9; J: TRBJ2-2; CDR3: CASSLEEAGELFF
V: TRBV15; J: TRBJ2-5; CDR3: CATSTITGGETQYF
V: TRBV5-5; J: TRBJ2-5; CDR3: CASSFLGAVGETQYF
V: TRBV27; J: TRBJ1-1; CDR3: CASTGGWNTEAFF
V: TRBV16; J: TRBJ2-5; CDR3: CASSQSIGHERTQYF
V: TRBV20-1; J: TRBJ2-5; CDR3: CSARDPQEAQETQYF
V: TRBV5-1; J: TRBJ1-5; CDR3: CASSWGSDSNQPQHF
V: TRBV27; J: TRBJ2-2; CDR3: CASSPLGPNTGELFF
V: TRBV20-1; J: TRBJ2-7; CDR3: CSARAFIEWHPYHEQYF
V: TRBV11-2; J: TRBJ2-7; CDR3: CASSLGWQAGDEQYF
V: TRBV27; J: TRBJ2-2; CDR3: CASSPQGAGELFF
V: TRBV11-2; J: TRBJ2-7; CDR3: CASSFGTAAYEQYF
V: TRBV27; J: TRBJ1-3; CDR3: CASSSGTYGNTIYF
V: TRBV20-1; J: TRBJ2-7; CDR3: CSARPRTGSSYEQYF
V: TRBV7-9; J: TRBJ2-2; CDR3: CASSERGTSAGELFF
V: TRBV5-1; J: TRBJ2-7; CDR3: CASSLEGVYEQYF